The 21 T cell receptor beta chains given below trace back to one sample, sequenced in a study of blood T cell repertoires in COVID-19. Method: immunoSEQ multiplex PCR; TCRdb's copy keeps in-frame clones and lacks some. The repertoire holds 150,000 or so clones, approximately 82% seen once, with around 6.7% in the top ten. The sequencing sample was made of peripheral blood. These receptors all stem from a woman aged 45-65 years in a cohort sampled during active or convalescent COVID-19.

This chain links TRBV25-1 with TRBJ1-1; TRBD1 matches 10 bases. This CDR3 is 13 amino acids long. CDR1 is MGHDK and CDR2 is SYGVNS in the germline V gene. Trimming cost V 7 bases and J 5 bases; bases outside gene matches: 4. CDR3 protein: CASIRTGGTEAFF. CDR3 coding DNA: TGTGCCAGCATTAGGACAGGGGGTACTGAAGCTTTCTTT.

This clone was detected once. The chain links TRBV10-3 to TRBJ1-6; TRBD1 agrees at 7 bases. The germline CDR1 and CDR2 sequences are ENHRY and SYGVKD. The CDR3 consists of 16 residues. The ends lost 10 bases at V and 3 bases at J; junction bases unmatched: 12. The chain's CDR3 is CATTDRSPLYNSPLHF. For the CDR3, the DNA is TGTGCCACCACGGACAGGAGCCCCCTCTATAATTCACCCCTCCACTTT.

This clone was recorded at least ten times. The genes are TRBV6-5 and TRBJ1-1; 7 nucleotides align to TRBD1. With V trimmed by 9 bases and J by 3 bases, 7 bases remained unmatched. This CDR3 comprises 13 residues. Germline V CDR1 and CDR2: MNHEY, SVGAGI. CDR3 bases: TGTGCCAGTTGCAGGGGGTTCGACACTGAAGCTTTCTTT. It codes for CASCRGFDTEAFF.

The rearrangement links TRBV18 to TRBJ1-2; 8 nucleotides align to TRBD1. CDR1 and CDR2 from the germline V gene are KGHSH and LQKENI. The CDR3 is 11 residues long. The CDR3 nucleotides are TGTGAAGAGGACAGGGATAAAGGCTACACCTTC. Protein: CEEDRDKGYTF.

This clone was observed a single time. The chain carries TRBV9 and TRBJ1-1, with D maybe TRBD1 (5 bases). This CDR3 has 16 residues. The V end was cut by 0 bases, the J end by 5 bases, with 17 bases between. Germline-derived CDR1 and CDR2 are SGDLS and YYNGEE. CDR3 in DNA: TGTGCCAGCAGCGTAGATGGCGGGGGTCGGTGGACTGAAGCTTTCTTT. Its protein product is CASSVDGGGRWTEAFF.

J is TRBJ1-1 and V is TRBV10-2; possibly TRBD1 for D (5 bases). The germline V gene encodes CDR1 WSHSY and CDR2 SAAADI. The length of the CDR3 is 14 residues. The V end was cut by 4 bases, the J end by 4 bases, with 13 bases between. The CDR3 region is CASSGEGRATEAFF. DNA for the CDR3: TGCGCCAGCAGTGGGGAGGGGAGGGCCACTGAAGCTTTCTTT.

This clone turned up a few times. The J gene is TRBJ1-1, the V gene TRBV11-2; a possible D gene is TRBD1 (5 bases). Trimming removed 5 bases from V and 6 bases from J, with 16 bases in between. Germline CDR1 and CDR2: SGHAT and FQNNGV. The CDR3 spans 14 residues. CDR3 DNA sequence: TGTGCCAGCAGCCGACAGCCGTCATCCCCTGAAGCTTTCTTT. It encodes CASSRQPSSPEAFF.

Written as DNA, the CDR3 is TGTGCCAGCAGTCGCCGACTAGCGGGGGCCCAAGAGACCCAGTACTTC. This encodes CASSRRLAGAQETQYF. This chain uses TRBV7-6 with TRBJ2-5; 12 bases fit TRBD2. The CDR3 spans 16 residues. V shed 6 bases and J 1 base; nucleotides not matched to a gene: 6. CDR1 and CDR2 (germline): SGHVS, FNYEAQ.

The chain uses TRBV6-5 and TRBJ1-2, with a weak D call TRBD1 (6 bases). CDR1 and CDR2 from the germline V gene are MNHEY and SVGAGI. CDR3 length equals 15 residues. Trimming took off 5 bases at V and 2 bases at J, with 15 bases between the two ends. The CDR3 DNA sequence: TGTGCCAGCAGTAGCCCCAACAGGGTAAACTATGGCTACACCTTC. Protein sequence: CASSSPNRVNYGYTF.

This clone appeared once. V gene TRBV6-5 combines with J gene TRBJ1-2; the D is unclear. The V end was cut by 11 bases, the J end by 4 bases, with 20 bases between. Germline V gives CDR1 MNHEY, CDR2 SVGAGI. The CDR3 consists of 14 residues. In DNA form, the CDR3 reads TGTGCCGCAAGTAGGGCTATCGGGAGCTATGGCTACACCTTC. It encodes CAASRAIGSYGYTF.

The genes are TRBV2 and TRBJ2-2, with D perhaps matching TRBD2 (5 bases). The CDR3 contains 15 residues. The V gene lost 7 bases and the J gene lost 4 bases, with 16 bases spanning the gap. Germline lookup yields CDR1 SNHLY and CDR2 FYNNEI. CDR3 sequence reads: CASISFRTPTGELFF. As DNA, the CDR3 is TGTGCCAGCATCTCCTTCCGGACTCCCACCGGGGAGCTGTTTTTT.

The gene calls are TRBV2 and TRBJ1-1, with D uncertain. The CDR3 contains 14 residues. CDR1 is SNHLY and CDR2 is FYNNEI in the germline V gene. The V and J ends lost 7 bases and 2 bases respectively, with 14 bases between them. As DNA, the CDR3 is TGTGCCAGCAATTGGGTCGGCGGAAACACTGAAGCTTTCTTT. It specifies CASNWVGGNTEAFF.

The rearrangement joins TRBV5-1 to TRBJ2-2; 9 nucleotides match TRBD2. The CDR3 extends over 17 amino acids. Germline values: CDR1 SGHRS, CDR2 YFSETQ. V lost 0 bases to trimming and J lost 1 base; unmatched junction nucleotides: 4. The CDR3 region is CASSLVGLALNTGELFF. Here the CDR3 DNA reads TGCGCCAGCAGCTTGGTGGGACTAGCCCTGAACACCGGGGAGCTGTTTTTT.

The chain is built from TRBV10-2 and TRBJ1-2; D unresolved. Looked up from germline, CDR1 is WSHSY and CDR2 is SAAADI. The CDR3 covers 14 residues. V was cut by 3 bases and J by 8 bases, with 16 bases left in between. The CDR3 protein is CASSDAPVLEGYTF. CDR3 coding DNA: TGCGCCAGCAGTGACGCTCCAGTGCTTGAAGGCTACACCTTC.

This clone has only one observation. The J gene is TRBJ2-7, the V gene TRBV9; 9 nucleotides match TRBD2. V lost 0 bases to trimming and J lost 4 bases; unmatched junction nucleotides: 5. Germline V gives CDR1 SGDLS, CDR2 YYNGEE. CDR3 length: 15 residues. The CDR3 here is CASSVGASGDYEQYF. In nucleotides, the CDR3 is TGTGCCAGCAGCGTAGGTGCTAGCGGGGATTACGAGCAGTACTTC.

The CDR3 loop reads CASRTTGIDTQYF. In DNA, the CDR3 is TGTGCCAGCAGAACCACAGGGATAGATACGCAGTATTTT. The V call is TRBV12-3 or TRBV12-4, the J call TRBJ2-3; D possibly corresponds to TRBD1 (6 bases). Trimming pared 6 bases from V and 5 bases from J, leaving 12 bases between. The CDR3 spans 13 residues.

This clone has only a few counts. This chain links TRBV29-1 with TRBJ2-3; a weak D match, TRBD2 (5 bases). Germline CDR1 reads SQVTM; CDR2 reads ANQGSEA. The CDR3 sequence is 16 residues long. V lost 4 bases, J lost 0 bases, and 17 bases lay in between. CDR3 in amino acids: CSVGGLASRSTDTQYF. CDR3 nucleotide sequence: TGCAGCGTTGGAGGTCTAGCATCACGTAGCACAGATACGCAGTATTTT.

This sequence joins TRBV12-3 or TRBV12-4 and TRBJ1-4; no reliable D call. CDR3 length: 13 amino acids. With 3 bases removed from V and 10 bases from J, the gap between germline ends came to 12 bases. CDR3 loop: CASSLSGSRKLFF. The CDR3 nucleotides are TGTGCCAGCAGTTTGTCCGGGTCTCGAAAACTGTTTTTT.

This clone was seen a single time. The chain links TRBV19 to TRBJ1-2; 7 bases fit TRBD1. The J segment lost 4 bases and the V segment lost 8 bases, leaving 7 bases of the junction unmatched. Germline assignment: CDR1 LNHDA and CDR2 SQIVND (reference sequence). The CDR3 is made up of 13 amino acids. The CDR3 region is CASRDQGGYGYTF. Here the CDR3 DNA reads TGTGCCAGTCGCGACCAGGGGGGCTATGGCTACACCTTC.

This chain uses TRBV2 with TRBJ1-5, with 8 bases fitting TRBD1. Germline V gene lookup returns CDR1 SNHLY and CDR2 FYNNEI. The CDR3 contains 16 residues. V lost 6 bases and J lost 3; bases outside the gene matches: 10. The CDR3 nucleotides read TGTGCCAGCAGCGACCCGGGACAGGCCTTCAATCAGCCCCAGCATTTT. It specifies CASSDPGQAFNQPQHF. The entire variable domain, with the rest obtained from reference TRBV2 and TRBJ1-5, is as follows: EPEVTQTPSHQVTQMGQEVILRCVPISNHLYFYWYRQILGQKVEFLVSFYNNEISEKSEIFDDQFSVERPDGSNFTLKIRSTKLEDSAMYFCASSDPGQAFNQPQHFGDGTRLSIL.

V gene TRBV12-5 combines with J gene TRBJ1-5; TRBD1 is a possible D gene (6 bases). This CDR3 has 15 amino acids. Germline V gene data show CDR1 as LGHNT and CDR2 as FRNRAP. Trimming cost V 3 bases and J 1 base, with 10 bases left between them. The CDR3 DNA sequence: TGTGCTAGTGGTTTCGGCCAGGGGAGCAATCAGCCCCAGCATTTT. This codes for CASGFGQGSNQPQHF.